A single sample gave rise to the 15 T cell receptor beta chains below, sequenced in a study of cytomegalovirus exposure and HLA in healthy donors. This PCR relied on a set of 60 Vbeta primers and 13 Jbeta primers. Sequencing was performed with immunoSEQ multiplex PCR; in TCRdb, only in-frame clones are kept and a portion is missing. The listing records nearly 200,000 clones. Sequences were obtained from PBMCs. These receptors all come from a boy between 10 and 17 years old in good health and CMV-seronegative.

The chain is built from TRBV6-5 and TRBJ1-2; D not certain. Deletions cut 6 bases from V and 3 bases from J, with 11 bases between. The CDR3 extends over 13 amino acids. Germline loops: CDR1 MNHEY, CDR2 SVGAGI. The CDR3 nucleotides read TGTGCCAGCAGGAAGGAGCGTTACTATGGCTACACCTTC. Protein: CASRKERYYGYTF.

The chain recombines TRBV18 with TRBJ1-3; 7 nucleotides align to TRBD1. The V and J ends lost 3 bases and 2 bases, in that order; junction bases with no gene match: 7. Germline V lookup: CDR1 KGHSH, CDR2 LQKENI. The CDR3 has 16 amino acids. CDR3 region: CASSPSQGLAGNTIYF. For the CDR3, the DNA is TGTGCCAGCTCACCCTCACAGGGGTTGGCTGGAAACACCATATATTTT. Looking up the rest from reference TRBV18 and TRBJ1-3 gives the full variable domain: NAGVMQNPRHLVRRRGQEARLRCSPMKGHSHVYWYRQLPEEGLKFMVYLQKENIIDESGMPKERFSAEFPKEGPSILRIQQVVRGDSAAYFCASSPSQGLAGNTIYFGEGSWLTVV.

The chain combines TRBV7-8 with TRBJ2-7, with a tentative D call TRBD1 (5 bases). This CDR3 is 14 amino acids long. The germline V gene has CDR1 SGHVS and CDR2 FQNEAQ. V was pared by 0 bases and J by 4 bases, with 10 bases between. This CDR3 is CASSLAVQGYEQYF. The CDR3 region has the DNA TGTGCCAGCAGCTTAGCGGTTCAGGGTTACGAGCAGTACTTC.

The J gene is TRBJ1-1, the V gene TRBV5-4; D unresolved. This CDR3 is 15 amino acids long. V was clipped by 0 bases and J by 4 bases, with 13 bases between them. Germline-derived CDR1 and CDR2 are SGHNT and YYREEE (reference sequence). The CDR3 region has the DNA TGTGCCAGCAGCTTGGCGTCGTTCGGGTTCACTGAAGCTTTCTTT. This encodes CASSLASFGFTEAFF.

This chain links TRBV7-9 with TRBJ2-7, with D perhaps TRBD2 (5 bases). Germline V CDR1 and CDR2: SEHNR, FQNEAQ (reference sequence). Trimming cost V 1 base and J 2 bases, with 9 bases left between them. This CDR3 contains 14 residues. CDR3 in amino acids: CASSLEGATYEQYF. CDR3 coding DNA: TGTGCCAGCAGCTTAGAGGGAGCTACCTACGAGCAGTACTTC.

This chain connects TRBV29-1 to TRBJ1-1, with D possibly TRBD1 on 6 matching bases. The CDR3 is 12 residues long. Trimming removed 6 bases at V and 1 base at J, with 9 bases between. Per the germline V gene, CDR1 is SQVTM and CDR2 is ANQGSEA. The CDR3: CSVRGGNTEAFF. CDR3 nucleotide sequence: TGCAGCGTCCGAGGGGGGAACACTGAAGCTTTCTTT.

To note about this clone: Its ends do not fully match the called genes, so a read error is possible. The J gene is TRBJ1-5, the V gene TRBV6-1; the D gene is possibly TRBD1 (5 bases). This CDR3 has 15 residues. Germline V lookup: CDR1 MNHNS, CDR2 SASEGT. CDR3 protein: CASSERGSGNRPQHF. The CDR3 DNA follows: TGTGCCAGCAGTGAAAGGGGCAGTGGCAATCGGCCCCAGCATTTT.

This chain joins TRBV7-6 and TRBJ1-1; D might be TRBD1 (5 bases). Trimming shortened V by 5 bases and J by 8 bases, and 12 bases separated the two germline ends. In germline, CDR1 is SGHVS, CDR2 FNYEAQ. CDR3 length equals 12 residues. CDR3 sequence (DNA): TGTGCCAGCAGCCTGAACGGGGGGGAAGCTTTCTTT. Translated: CASSLNGGEAFF.

The chain joins TRBV18 to TRBJ1-2; D might be TRBD1 (6 bases). The CDR3 is 15 residues long. Trimming pared 1 base from V and 10 bases from J, leaving 19 bases between. The germline V gene has CDR1 KGHSH and CDR2 LQKENI. The CDR3 DNA is TGTGCCAGCTCACCACAAGTGACAGGTCCTCCTGCCTACACCTTC. Its translation is CASSPQVTGPPAYTF.

The rearrangement joins TRBV6-5 to TRBJ1-2; 8 nucleotides agree with TRBD1. The trim removed 4 bases at V and 8 bases at J, leaving 6 bases unmatched. The germline V gene has CDR1 MNHEY and CDR2 SVGAGI. The CDR3 extends over 13 amino acids. The CDR3 is CASSWDRSEGYTF. The CDR3 DNA reads TGTGCCAGCAGTTGGGACAGGTCGGAGGGCTACACCTTC.

The gene calls are TRBV7-2 and TRBJ1-2; no clear D. Germline CDR1 reads SGHTA; CDR2 reads FQGNSA. The CDR3 is 14 residues long. V was pared by 5 bases and J by 4 bases, with 14 bases between. DNA of the CDR3: TGTGCCAGCAGCCCCGCGGAACCCACCTATGGCTACACCTTC. As protein: CASSPAEPTYGYTF.

V is TRBV30 and J is TRBJ1-2; D perhaps matches TRBD1 (6 bases). V was cut by 1 base and J by 7 bases, with 10 bases left in between. CDR1 and CDR2 (germline): GTSNPN, SVGIG (reference sequence). The CDR3 spans 12 residues. In DNA, the CDR3 is TGTGCCTGGAGTGACAGGGCCCCTGGCTACACCTTC. It translates to CAWSDRAPGYTF.

This chain connects TRBV13 to TRBJ1-1; D unclear. CDR1 is PRHDT and CDR2 is FYEKMQ in the germline V gene (reference sequence). This CDR3 is 13 amino acids long. V dropped 8 bases and J dropped 5 bases, with 15 bases sitting between them. The CDR3 region is CASSTVVMTEAFF. CDR3 in DNA: TGTGCCAGCTCCACGGTAGTTATGACTGAAGCTTTCTTT.

This chain joins TRBV9 and TRBJ1-2; TRBD1 matches at 9 bases. V shed 5 bases and J 13 bases; nucleotides not matched to a gene: 12. CDR1 is SGDLS, CDR2 YYNGEE, per germline. This CDR3 contains 13 residues. This CDR3 reads CASRSTGGVRLTF. CDR3 bases: TGTGCCAGCAGATCGACAGGGGGGGTTCGACTCACCTTC.

The V call is TRBV4-2, the J call TRBJ2-5; 13 bases fit TRBD2. The CDR3 runs 16 residues. Germline-derived CDR1 and CDR2 are LGHNA and YNFKEQ. V was clipped by 4 bases and J by 1 base; unmatched bases: 3. The DNA for the CDR3 is TGTGCCAGCAGCCGCGGACTAGCGGGGGCCCAAGAGACCCAGTACTTC. Translated, it gives CASSRGLAGAQETQYF.